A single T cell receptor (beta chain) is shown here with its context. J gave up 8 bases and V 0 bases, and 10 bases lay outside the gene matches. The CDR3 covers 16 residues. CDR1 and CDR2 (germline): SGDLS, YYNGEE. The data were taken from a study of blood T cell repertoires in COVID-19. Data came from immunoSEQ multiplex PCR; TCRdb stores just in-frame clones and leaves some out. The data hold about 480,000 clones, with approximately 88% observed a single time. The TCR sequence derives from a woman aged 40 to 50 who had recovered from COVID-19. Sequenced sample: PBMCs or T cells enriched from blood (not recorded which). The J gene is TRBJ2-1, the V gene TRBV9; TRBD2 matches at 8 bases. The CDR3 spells CASSVATGGPQYEQFF. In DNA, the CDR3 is TGTGCCAGCAGCGTAGCCACGGGAGGGCCTCAGTATGAGCAGTTCTTC.